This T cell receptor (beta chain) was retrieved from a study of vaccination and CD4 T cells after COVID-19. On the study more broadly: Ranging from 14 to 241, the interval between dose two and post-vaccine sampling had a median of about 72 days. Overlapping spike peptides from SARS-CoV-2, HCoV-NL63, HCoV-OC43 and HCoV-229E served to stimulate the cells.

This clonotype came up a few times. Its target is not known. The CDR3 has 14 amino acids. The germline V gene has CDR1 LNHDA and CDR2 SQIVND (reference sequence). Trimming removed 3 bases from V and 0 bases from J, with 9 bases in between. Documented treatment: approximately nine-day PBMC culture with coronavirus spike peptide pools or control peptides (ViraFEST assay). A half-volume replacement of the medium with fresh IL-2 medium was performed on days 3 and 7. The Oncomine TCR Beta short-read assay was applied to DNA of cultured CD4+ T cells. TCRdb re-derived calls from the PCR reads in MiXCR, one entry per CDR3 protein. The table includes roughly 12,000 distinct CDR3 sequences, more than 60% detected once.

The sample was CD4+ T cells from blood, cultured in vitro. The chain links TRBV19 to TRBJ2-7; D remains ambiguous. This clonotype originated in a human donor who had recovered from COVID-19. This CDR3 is CASSIGVSSYEQYF. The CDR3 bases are TGTGCCAGTAGTATTGGAGTGTCCTCCTACGAGCAGTACTTC.